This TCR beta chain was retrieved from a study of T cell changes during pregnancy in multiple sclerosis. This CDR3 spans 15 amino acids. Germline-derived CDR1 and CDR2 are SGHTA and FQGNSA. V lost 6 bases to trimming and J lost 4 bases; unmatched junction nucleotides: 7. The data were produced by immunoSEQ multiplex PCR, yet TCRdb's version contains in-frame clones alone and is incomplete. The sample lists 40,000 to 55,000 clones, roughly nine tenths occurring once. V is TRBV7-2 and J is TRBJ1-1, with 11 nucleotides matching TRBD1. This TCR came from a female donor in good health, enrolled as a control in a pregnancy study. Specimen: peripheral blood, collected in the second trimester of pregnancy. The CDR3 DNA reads TGTGCCAGCAGTCCCGGGACAGGGGGGTTCACTGAAGCTTTCTTT. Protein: CASSPGTGGFTEAFF.